This passage covers 19 T cell receptor beta chains from one sample sequenced in a study of blood T cell repertoires in COVID-19. Profiling relied on immunoSEQ multiplex PCR, and the TCRdb table lists in-frame clones only, not all of them. The sample carries fewer than 85,000 clones, over 60% recorded once. Sequencing used peripheral blood. The receptors originated from a woman aged 80 or older with active or convalescent COVID-19.

This clone was seen only a few times. The chain carries TRBV6-5 and TRBJ2-7; weak D call: TRBD1 (6 bases). Deletions cut 6 bases from V and 3 bases from J, with 9 bases between. Germline V gene data show CDR1 as MNHEY and CDR2 as SVGAGI. This CDR3 comprises 12 residues. CDR3 loop: CASRRTVYEQYF. CDR3 nucleotide sequence: TGTGCCAGCAGGCGGACAGTCTACGAGCAGTACTTC.

The V gene is TRBV18, the J gene TRBJ1-5; TRBD1 might be the D (6 bases). Germline lookup yields CDR1 KGHSH and CDR2 LQKENI. The V and J ends lost 2 bases and 0 bases respectively, with 11 bases between them. The CDR3 extends over 16 amino acids. The DNA of the CDR3 is TGTGCCAGCTCACCAGGGCAGGGGAATAGCAATCAGCCCCAGCATTTT. Protein product: CASSPGQGNSNQPQHF.

This chain joins TRBV7-9 and TRBJ1-6; D is possibly TRBD1 (5 bases). Germline CDR1 and CDR2: SEHNR and FQNEAQ (reference sequence). V was pared by 1 base and J by 8 bases, with 18 bases between. The CDR3 runs 17 residues. The CDR3 protein is CASSLVLGVGGDSPLHF. Written as DNA, the CDR3 is TGTGCCAGCAGCTTAGTGTTGGGCGTCGGAGGGGATTCACCCCTCCACTTT.

CDR3 sequence reads: CASSPRTATYEQYF. The CDR3 DNA is TGTGCCAGCTCACCCAGGACAGCCACCTACGAGCAGTACTTC. The chain uses TRBV18 and TRBJ2-7; a weak D match, TRBD1 (6 bases). This CDR3 has 14 residues. V was shortened by 3 bases and J by 2 bases, with 11 bases between the two germline ends. Looked up from germline, CDR1 is KGHSH and CDR2 is LQKENI. The whole variable domain, remainder taken from reference TRBV18 and TRBJ2-7, is NAGVMQNPRHLVRRRGQEARLRCSPMKGHSHVYWYRQLPEEGLKFMVYLQKENIIDESGMPKERFSAEFPKEGPSILRIQQVVRGDSAAYFCASSPRTATYEQYFGPGTRLTVT.

The chain links TRBV28 to TRBJ2-1; D is possibly TRBD1 (5 bases). Trimming took 2 bases from V and 5 from J, leaving 10 bases between them. CDR1 is MDHEN, CDR2 SYDVKM, per germline. The CDR3 covers 14 residues. The CDR3 is CASSLADRNNEQFF. Here the CDR3 DNA reads TGTGCCAGCAGTTTAGCCGACAGAAACAATGAGCAGTTCTTC.

On this clone itself: At one end, the junction sequence differs from germline, possibly due to a read error. The J gene is TRBJ1-2, the V gene TRBV6-5, with 9 bases fitting TRBD1. The CDR3 is 14 amino acids. Germline V gene lookup returns CDR1 MNHEY and CDR2 SVGAGI. The CDR3 coding sequence is TGTGCCAGCAAACAACAGGGGGCGAACTTTGGCTACACCTTC. Its translation is CASKQQGANFGYTF.

The rearrangement links TRBV5-1 to TRBJ1-1; the D is unclear. V lost 1 base, J lost 0 bases, and 10 bases lay in between. The germline gives CDR1 SGHRS, CDR2 YFSETQ. The CDR3 length is 15 residues. The CDR3 nucleotides read TGCGCCAGCAGCTTGTACCCGGGGATGAACACTGAAGCTTTCTTT. Residues: CASSLYPGMNTEAFF.

This chain links TRBV28 with TRBJ1-2; 9 bases align to TRBD1. The CDR3 contains 13 residues. Trimming at V came to 5 bases and at J to 6 bases, leaving 4 bases not matched to a gene. The germline gives CDR1 MDHEN, CDR2 SYDVKM. The DNA of the CDR3 is TGTGCCAGCAGTCTACAGGGGGCGAATGGCTACACCTTC. This sequence encodes CASSLQGANGYTF.

The chain is built from TRBV4-1 and TRBJ1-4; unclear D gene. This CDR3 comprises 15 residues. V shed 1 base and J shed 7 bases, with 13 bases lying between them. Germline V gives CDR1 MGHRA, CDR2 YSYEKL. The CDR3 spells CASSQAGSEAEKLFF. In nucleotides, the CDR3 is TGCGCCAGCAGCCAAGCCGGAAGCGAAGCTGAAAAACTGTTTTTT.

This CDR3 reads CASSVGRDYEQYF. As DNA, the CDR3 is TGTGCCAGCAGCGTAGGCCGGGACTACGAGCAGTACTTC. The chain uses TRBV9 and TRBJ2-7; weak D call: TRBD2 (5 bases). Trimming took off 0 bases at V and 3 bases at J, with 7 bases between the two ends. The CDR3 extends over 13 amino acids. The V gene's germline CDR1 is SGDLS and CDR2 YYNGEE.

The V gene is TRBV6-4, the J gene TRBJ1-1; the D gene is possibly TRBD1 (5 bases). V lost 2 bases and J 1 base, leaving 11 bases between the germline ends. The CDR3 has 15 amino acids. Germline V gene data show CDR1 as MRHNA and CDR2 as SNTAGT. This chain's CDR3 is CASSDAGRTNTEAFF. DNA for the CDR3: TGTGCCAGCAGTGACGCGGGACGGACGAACACTGAAGCTTTCTTT.

In this sample, this clone turned up a few times. The rearrangement uses TRBV29-1 and TRBJ1-1; D unresolved. The CDR3 consists of 15 residues. CDR1 and CDR2 from the germline V gene are SQVTM and ANQGSEA. The V and J ends lost 4 bases and 3 bases respectively, with 18 bases between them. The CDR3 region is CSVVPLKGGYTEAFF. Written as DNA, the CDR3 is TGCAGCGTTGTGCCCCTTAAGGGAGGGTACACTGAAGCTTTCTTT.

V usage is TRBV7-6 and J usage is TRBJ1-6; a possible D gene is TRBD1 (5 bases). The germline CDR1 and CDR2 sequences are SGHVS and FNYEAQ. This CDR3 has 13 residues. Between the trimmed V and J ends, which lost 5 bases and 10 bases, there was a span of 12 bases. CDR3 region: CASSPLGGSPLHF. CDR3 in DNA: TGTGCCAGCAGCCCCTTGGGGGGATCACCCCTCCACTTT.

The V and J genes are TRBV3-1 (or the pseudogene TRBV3-2) and TRBJ1-3, with D possibly TRBD1 on 6 matching bases. Germline CDR1 LGHDT, CDR2 YNNKEL (reference sequence). The CDR3 length is 15 residues. Trimming cost V 4 bases and J 0 bases, with 10 bases left between them. The CDR3 reads CASSPSGDSGNTIYF. The CDR3 DNA reads TGTGCCAGCAGCCCTTCAGGGGACTCTGGAAACACCATATATTTT.

This clone occurred once. The chain couples TRBV10-3 to TRBJ2-3, with TRBD2 matching over 8 bases. The CDR3 covers 15 residues. The germline V gene has CDR1 ENHRY and CDR2 SYGVKD. With V trimmed by 4 bases and J by 0 bases, 3 bases remained unmatched. CDR3 in DNA: TGTGCCATCAGTGTACTAGCGGCGAGCACAGATACGCAGTATTTT. It translates to CAISVLAASTDTQYF.

V and J are TRBV3-1 (or the pseudogene TRBV3-2) and TRBJ2-1; TRBD1 might be the D (5 bases). V dropped 3 bases and J dropped 7 bases, with 16 bases sitting between them. In germline, CDR1 is LGHDT, CDR2 YNNKEL (reference sequence). CDR3 length equals 15 residues. The CDR3 protein is CASSQGPAVWNEQFF. CDR3 coding DNA: TGTGCCAGCAGCCAGGGGCCAGCAGTTTGGAATGAGCAGTTCTTC.

This clone was counted once. The chain has TRBV19 and TRBJ1-1; D is undetermined. Germline V lookup: CDR1 LNHDA, CDR2 SQIVND (reference sequence). The CDR3 runs to 16 residues. V was shortened by 4 bases and J by 2 bases, with 17 bases between the two germline ends. The CDR3 nucleotides read TGTGCCAGTAGTACTCCGGGGTTTGCCGTTAACACTGAAGCTTTCTTT. Its protein product is CASSTPGFAVNTEAFF.

V gene TRBV9 combines with J gene TRBJ2-1, with TRBD1 identical over 8 bases. The CDR3 runs 14 residues. Per the germline V gene, CDR1 is SGDLS and CDR2 is YYNGEE. Trimming at V came to 6 bases and at J to 5 bases, leaving 7 bases not matched to a gene. CDR3 sequence: CASTRQGLNNEQFF. As DNA, the CDR3 is TGTGCCAGCACCCGACAGGGGCTTAACAATGAGCAGTTCTTC.

The chain couples TRBV28 to TRBJ2-3; TRBD2 matches at 8 bases. Trimming cost V 8 bases and J 6 bases; bases outside gene matches: 10. Per the germline V gene, CDR1 is MDHEN and CDR2 is SYDVKM. The CDR3 is 14 amino acids. The CDR3 region has the DNA TGTGCCAGCCGTACGGGGGGGGCCACGGATACGCAGTATTTT. This sequence encodes CASRTGGATDTQYF. The complete variable domain, with remaining parts taken from reference TRBV28 and TRBJ2-3, reads DVKVTQSSRYLVKRTGEKVFLECVQDMDHENMFWYRQDPGLGLRLIYFSYDVKMKEKGDIPEGYSVSREKKERFSLILESASTNQTSMYLCASRTGGATDTQYFGPGTRLTVL.